What follows are 16 T cell receptor beta chains derived from one specimen sequenced in a study of radiotherapy plus CTLA-4 blockade in lung cancer. The data were produced by immunoSEQ multiplex PCR, yet TCRdb's version contains in-frame clones alone and is incomplete. The profile covers 45,000 to 60,000 clones, with roughly 77% appearing a single time and about 8% taken by the ten largest. The sample here was peripheral blood, taken from a patient treated with radiotherapy plus ipilimumab. The receptors come from a human donor with non-small cell lung cancer who had a complete response to radiotherapy plus ipilimumab.

This clone was detected a few times. V and J are TRBV9 and TRBJ2-3; 7 bases map to TRBD1. The CDR3 runs to 14 residues. CDR1 is SGDLS and CDR2 is YYNGEE in the germline V gene. V gave up 0 bases and J gave up 6 bases; unmatched junction bases: 4. The CDR3 region has the DNA TGTGCCAGCAGCGTAGCAATACAGGGGGATACGCAGTATTTT. Amino acids: CASSVAIQGDTQYF.

The chain combines TRBV5-6 with TRBJ2-1; 7 bases fit TRBD2. There are 17 residues in the CDR3. Trimming took 0 bases from V and 7 from J; bases not matched to a gene: 13. CDR1 is SGHDT, CDR2 YYEEEE, per germline. The CDR3 loop is CASSLVGGGRARNEQFF. The CDR3, as DNA: TGTGCCAGCAGCTTGGTCGGCGGTGGGAGGGCCCGGAATGAGCAGTTCTTC.

The chain uses TRBV20-1 and TRBJ1-6, with 7 bases matching TRBD1. The CDR3 extends over 11 amino acids. The J segment lost 8 bases and the V segment lost 6 bases, leaving 1 base of the junction unmatched. Looked up from germline, CDR1 is DFQATT and CDR2 is SNEGSKA (reference sequence). DNA for the CDR3: TGCAGTGCAGGGGGCGATTCACCCCTCCACTTT. This encodes CSAGGDSPLHF.

The chain combines TRBV27 with TRBJ2-5, with TRBD2 identical over 10 bases. This CDR3 has 18 amino acids. With V trimmed by 1 base and J by 5 bases, 13 bases remained unmatched. Germline CDR1 reads MNHEY; CDR2 reads SMNVEV (reference sequence). The CDR3 DNA reads TGTGCCAGCAGTTTATTCGGTGTCCAGCGGGAGGGCCGTGAGACCCAGTACTTC. The encoded protein is CASSLFGVQREGRETQYF.

The chain carries TRBV4-3 and TRBJ1-2; no definite D call. The germline V gene encodes CDR1 LGHNA and CDR2 YSLEER. V was trimmed by 0 bases and J by 2 bases, leaving 10 bases between them. CDR3 length equals 15 residues. Written as DNA, the CDR3 is TGCGCCAGCAGCCAAGATAGTGCACCGAACTATGGCTACACCTTC. Its protein is CASSQDSAPNYGYTF.

The rearrangement links TRBV7-6 to TRBJ2-7; possible D gene TRBD2, 6 bases. Between the trimmed V and J ends, which lost 5 bases and 3 bases, there was a span of 14 bases. CDR1 is SGHVS and CDR2 is FNYEAQ in the germline V gene. The CDR3 runs to 14 residues. The CDR3 reads CASSPLGTGYEQYV. CDR3 coding DNA: TGTGCCAGCAGCCCACTCGGGACTGGCTACGAGCAGTACGTC.

The J gene is TRBJ1-1, the V gene TRBV2; 7 bases match TRBD1. V shed 6 bases and J 0 bases; nucleotides not matched to a gene: 7. The CDR3 runs 15 residues. The germline V gene has CDR1 SNHLY and CDR2 FYNNEI. The CDR3 spells CASRENRGLNTEAFF. The CDR3 nucleotides read TGTGCCAGCAGAGAAAACAGGGGCCTGAACACTGAAGCTTTCTTT.

This chain uses TRBV5-6 with TRBJ2-7, with TRBD1 matching over 7 bases. Unmatched junction bases numbered 10, after V lost 3 bases and J lost 7 bases. There are 14 residues in the CDR3. The germline CDR1 and CDR2 sequences are SGHDT and YYEEEE. The CDR3 DNA reads as TGTGCCAGCAGCTCCGGACAGGTATTGGGGGAGCAGTACGTC. It translates to CASSSGQVLGEQYV.

The chain has TRBV4-1 and TRBJ1-1; D unresolved. The V end lost 1 base, the J end lost 4 bases, and 13 bases lay between the germline ends. Germline lookup yields CDR1 MGHRA and CDR2 YSYEKL. The CDR3 is 15 residues long. CDR3 nucleotides: TGCGCCAGCAGCCAAGTAGCGGCCCGGGGCACTGAAGCTTTCTTT. This sequence encodes CASSQVAARGTEAFF.

This chain uses TRBV29-1 with TRBJ2-3, with a possible D match to TRBD1 (6 bases). Germline CDR1 SQVTM, CDR2 ANQGSEA. Trimming pared 3 bases from V and 0 bases from J, leaving 13 bases between. This CDR3 comprises 15 residues. Here the CDR3 reads CSVERQDTSTDTQYF. DNA of the CDR3: TGCAGCGTTGAGAGACAGGACACTAGCACAGATACGCAGTATTTT.

J is TRBJ2-6 and V is TRBV6-5; D remains ambiguous. This CDR3 is built from 15 residues. Germline V gene lookup returns CDR1 MNHEY and CDR2 SVGAGI. This CDR3 reads CASGRLISGANVLTF. The CDR3 region has the DNA TGTGCTTCCGGCAGGTTAATATCTGGGGCCAACGTCCTGACTTTC.

The rearrangement uses TRBV30 and TRBJ2-3; 8 bases fit TRBD1. Germline CDR1 is GTSNPN and CDR2 is SVGIG (reference sequence). Losses at the gene ends were 2 bases for V and 0 bases for J; bases not matched to a gene: 7. This CDR3 contains 16 residues. The CDR3 reads CAWSPGTGISTDTQYF. Written as DNA, the CDR3 is TGTGCCTGGAGTCCCGGGACAGGCATAAGCACAGATACGCAGTATTTT.

V gene TRBV20-1 combines with J gene TRBJ2-1; 7 bases are a match to TRBD1. In germline, CDR1 is DFQATT, CDR2 SNEGSKA (reference sequence). The CDR3 totals 11 residues. V shed 5 bases and J 10 bases; nucleotides not matched to a gene: 5. In DNA, the CDR3 is TGCAGTGCTCACAGGGGTGGAGAGCAGTTCTTC. Translated: CSAHRGGEQFF.

This chain links TRBV5-1 with TRBJ2-5; maybe TRBD2 (5 bases). Germline V gene data show CDR1 as SGHRS and CDR2 as YFSETQ. The CDR3 consists of 18 residues. V was cut by 2 bases and J by 0 bases, with 20 bases left in between. The CDR3, as DNA: TGCGCCAGCAGCTTCAGAGGGATGTTTGGTGAGAACCAAGAGACCCAGTACTTC. Translated: CASSFRGMFGENQETQYF. Looking up the rest from reference TRBV5-1 and TRBJ2-5 gives the full variable domain: KAGVTQTPRYLIKTRGQQVTLSCSPISGHRSVSWYQQTPGQGLQFLFEYFSETQRNKGNFPGRFSGRQFSNSRSEMNVSTLELGDSALYLCASSFRGMFGENQETQYFGPGTRLLVL.

V is TRBV6-1 and J is TRBJ1-6; 7 bases line up with TRBD1. Germline loops: CDR1 MNHNS, CDR2 SASEGT. V dropped 4 bases and J dropped 0; count of bases not matched to a gene: 9. The CDR3 sequence is 18 residues long. CDR3 region: CASSGDRESSSYNSPLHF. The CDR3 DNA is TGTGCCAGCAGTGGAGACAGGGAGTCTAGCTCCTATAATTCACCCCTCCACTTT.

The J gene is TRBJ2-7, the V gene TRBV19, with 7 bases aligning to TRBD2. CDR3 size: 15 residues. V shed 0 bases and J 0 bases; nucleotides not matched to a gene: 2. Germline CDR1 LNHDA, CDR2 SQIVND (reference sequence). In DNA, the CDR3 is TGTGCCAGTAGTATAGATGGCGGGGGCTCCTACGAGCAGTACTTC. Translated: CASSIDGGGSYEQYF.